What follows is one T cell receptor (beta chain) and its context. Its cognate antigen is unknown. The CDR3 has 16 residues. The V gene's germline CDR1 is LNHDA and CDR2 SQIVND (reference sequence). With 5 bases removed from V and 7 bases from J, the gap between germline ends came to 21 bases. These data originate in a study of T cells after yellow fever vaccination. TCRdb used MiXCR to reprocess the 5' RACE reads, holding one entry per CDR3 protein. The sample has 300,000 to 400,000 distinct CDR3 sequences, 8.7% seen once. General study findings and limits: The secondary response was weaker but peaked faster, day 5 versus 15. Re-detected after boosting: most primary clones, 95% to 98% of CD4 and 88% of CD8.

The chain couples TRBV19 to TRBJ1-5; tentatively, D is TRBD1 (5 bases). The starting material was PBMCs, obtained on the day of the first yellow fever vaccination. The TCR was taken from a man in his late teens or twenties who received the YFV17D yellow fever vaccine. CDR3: CASSPPGLWGWQPQHF. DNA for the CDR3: TGTGCCAGTAGTCCCCCCGGGCTGTGGGGCTGGCAGCCCCAGCATTTT.